The 15 T cell receptor beta chains given below trace back to one sample, sequenced in a study of PD-1 blockade in mismatch repair-deficient tumors. Assay: immunoSEQ multiplex PCR; the TCRdb copy retains only in-frame clones and omits some. This sample has some 120,000 clones; 70% to 80% occur once, and the top ten carry about 4.5%. The starting material was peripheral blood, obtained roughly 13 months after starting pembrolizumab. These receptors all stem from an adult with mismatch repair-deficient cancer.

This clone was detected many times. The V call is TRBV19, the J call TRBJ2-7; possible D gene TRBD1, 6 bases. In germline, CDR1 is LNHDA, CDR2 SQIVND (reference sequence). The CDR3 has 14 amino acids. Trimming stripped 1 base from V and 4 bases from J, with 11 bases between. The CDR3 DNA follows: TGTGCCAGTAGTATAGTTGGGGGCGCGTACGAGCAGTACTTC. Translated, it gives CASSIVGGAYEQYF.

J is TRBJ1-5 and V is TRBV19, with D possibly matching TRBD1 (5 bases). This CDR3 region has 14 residues. Trimming took 3 bases from V and 4 from J, leaving 10 bases between them. Germline loops: CDR1 LNHDA, CDR2 SQIVND (reference sequence). The CDR3 reads CASSMDIRNQPQHF. In nucleotides, the CDR3 is TGTGCCAGTAGTATGGACATAAGGAATCAGCCCCAGCATTTT.

The CDR3 protein is CASSEVLGGQETQYF. The DNA of the CDR3 is TGTGCCAGCAGTGAAGTTCTAGGGGGACAAGAGACCCAGTACTTC. The J gene is TRBJ2-5, the V gene TRBV2, with D possibly TRBD1 on 6 matching bases. Germline CDR1 SNHLY, CDR2 FYNNEI. This CDR3 has 15 amino acids. V was cut by 1 base and J by 2 bases, with 11 bases left in between.

The gene calls are TRBV29-1 and TRBJ2-6, with 8 bases matching TRBD2. The CDR3 has 14 amino acids. Germline V gives CDR1 SQVTM, CDR2 ANQGSEA. The V gene end was trimmed by 7 bases and the J gene end by 4 bases; junction bases not matched to a gene: 6. CDR3 protein: CSGGAGGGANVLTF. Written as DNA, the CDR3 is TGCAGCGGGGGGGCGGGGGGCGGGGCCAACGTCCTGACTTTC.

The chain employs TRBV7-9 and TRBJ1-2; 12 nucleotides align to TRBD1. This CDR3 region has 16 residues. Per germline, CDR1 SEHNR and CDR2 FQNEAQ (reference sequence). After removal of 5 bases from V and 5 bases from J, the junction contained 9 bases not matched to a gene. This chain's CDR3 is CASSTSRDRGLYGYTF. DNA of the CDR3: TGTGCCAGCAGCACCAGTAGGGACAGGGGGCTTTATGGCTACACCTTC.

The V call is TRBV6-5, the J call TRBJ2-2; 8 bases agree with TRBD1. The germline gives CDR1 MNHEY, CDR2 SVGAGI. CDR3 length: 15 amino acids. V shed 6 bases, J shed 6 bases, and the junction held 9 bases outside the gene matches. CDR3 nucleotides: TGTGCCAGCAGCCGCGGACAGGGAAGGGCCGGGGAGCTGTTTTTT. Protein product: CASSRGQGRAGELFF.

V gene TRBV6-5 combines with J gene TRBJ2-3, with 12 nucleotides matching TRBD2. CDR1 and CDR2 from the germline V gene are MNHEY and SVGAGI. V shed 4 bases and J 7 bases; nucleotides not matched to a gene: 3. This CDR3 spans 14 amino acids. This CDR3 is CASSSGLAGYTQYF. CDR3 nucleotide sequence: TGTGCCAGCAGTTCTGGACTAGCGGGATATACGCAGTATTTT.

The V call is TRBV27, the J call TRBJ2-7, with D possibly being TRBD2 (5 bases). Germline CDR1 reads MNHEY; CDR2 reads SMNVEV (reference sequence). The CDR3 length is 13 residues. V was shortened by 5 bases and J by 0 bases, with 8 bases between the two germline ends. This CDR3 reads CASSLGGSYEQYF. In DNA form, the CDR3 reads TGTGCCAGCAGTCTAGGAGGCTCCTACGAGCAGTACTTC.

This sequence joins TRBV7-6 and TRBJ2-2; D may be TRBD1 (6 bases). CDR1 is SGHVS, CDR2 FNYEAQ, per germline. This CDR3 spans 15 amino acids. V was shortened by 6 bases and J by 0 bases, with 11 bases between the two germline ends. The CDR3 nucleotides are TGTGCCAGCAGTAAGGACAGTTCGAACACCGGGGAGCTGTTTTTT. Protein: CASSKDSSNTGELFF.

The genes are TRBV7-2 and TRBJ1-1, with a possible D match to TRBD1 (6 bases). The CDR3 has 14 residues. Germline loops: CDR1 SGHTA, CDR2 FQGNSA. V lost 2 bases and J lost 8, with 15 bases in between. CDR3 amino acids: CASSLSRSGGEAFF. The CDR3 coding sequence is TGTGCCAGCAGCTTATCCAGGTCGGGGGGCGAAGCTTTCTTT.

This chain links TRBV11-3 with TRBJ2-3; the D is unclear. The CDR3 runs 13 residues. Germline loops: CDR1 SGHNT, CDR2 YENEEA. Trimming removed 5 bases from V and 0 bases from J, with 6 bases in between. CDR3 DNA: TGTGCCAGCAGCCATCCTAGCACAGATACGCAGTATTTT. It yields the protein CASSHPSTDTQYF.

This clone was observed once. This sequence joins TRBV14 and TRBJ2-3, with 7 bases matching TRBD2. This CDR3 is 15 amino acids long. The V segment lost 1 base and the J segment 8 bases; nucleotides outside the gene matches: 9. Germline CDR1 reads SGHDN; CDR2 reads FVKESK. CDR3 DNA sequence: TGTGCCAGCAGCCAAGGGCTCGGAGCGGGATTTACGCAGTATTTT. It yields the protein CASSQGLGAGFTQYF.

The rearrangement uses TRBV18 and TRBJ2-2; unclear D gene. This CDR3 is 13 amino acids long. Germline assignment: CDR1 KGHSH and CDR2 LQKENI. Deletions cut 1 base from V and 5 bases from J, with 5 bases between. CDR3 sequence reads: CASSPLTTGELFF. CDR3 sequence (DNA): TGTGCCAGCTCACCACTGACGACCGGGGAGCTGTTTTTT.

The chain uses TRBV6-1 and TRBJ2-7; D tentatively fits TRBD1 or TRBD2 (6 bases each). The CDR3 is made up of 14 amino acids. From germline, CDR1 is MNHNS and CDR2 SASEGT. Trimming pared 3 bases from V and 2 bases from J, leaving 11 bases between. The CDR3 loop is CASSDWGDTYEQYF. CDR3 coding DNA: TGTGCCAGCAGTGATTGGGGGGACACCTACGAGCAGTACTTC.

This clone appeared once. The J gene is TRBJ2-1, the V gene TRBV5-8; D call uncertain. With 0 bases removed from V and 0 bases from J, the gap between germline ends came to 16 bases. The CDR3 has 18 amino acids. Germline lookup yields CDR1 SGHTS and CDR2 YDEGEE. The CDR3 loop is CASSLVLDGASSYNEQFF. In nucleotides, the CDR3 is TGTGCCAGCAGCTTGGTTCTCGACGGCGCTAGCTCCTACAATGAGCAGTTCTTC.